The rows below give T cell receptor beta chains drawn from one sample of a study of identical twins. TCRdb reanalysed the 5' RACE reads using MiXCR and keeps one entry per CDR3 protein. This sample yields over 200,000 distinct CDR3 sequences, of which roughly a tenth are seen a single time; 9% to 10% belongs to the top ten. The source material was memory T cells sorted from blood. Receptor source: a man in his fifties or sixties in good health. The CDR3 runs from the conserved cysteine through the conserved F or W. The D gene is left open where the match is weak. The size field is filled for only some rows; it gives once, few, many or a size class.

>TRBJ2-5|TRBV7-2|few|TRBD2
CASSLSSGRARETQYF
TGTGCCAGCAGCTTGTCTAGCGGGAGGGCCCGAGAGACCCAGTACTTC
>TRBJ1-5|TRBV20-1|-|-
CSARRRVGVYGQPQHF
TGCAGTGCTAGACGAAGGGTAGGAGTCTACGGTCAGCCCCAGCATTTT
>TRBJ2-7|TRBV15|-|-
CATSPSLDRWEQYF
TGTGCCACCAGCCCCTCACTAGACCGCTGGGAGCAGTACTTC
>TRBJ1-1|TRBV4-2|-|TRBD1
CASSQETGGFAEAFF
TGTGCCAGCAGCCAGGAGACAGGGGGCTTCGCTGAAGCTTTCTTT
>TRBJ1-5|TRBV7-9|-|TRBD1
CASSSTGGFQPQHF
TGTGCCAGCAGCTCGACAGGGGGCTTCCAGCCCCAGCATTTT
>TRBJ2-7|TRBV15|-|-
CATSRGRGAANEQYF
TGTGCCACCAGCAGAGGTAGGGGTGCAGCCAACGAGCAGTACTTC
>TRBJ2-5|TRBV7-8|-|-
CASSLVTSRFQETQYF
TGTGCCAGCAGCTTAGTTACTAGCAGATTCCAAGAGACCCAGTACTTC
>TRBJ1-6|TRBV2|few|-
CASGREGSNSPLHF
TGTGCCAGCGGGAGGGAAGGTAGTAATTCACCCCTCCACTTT
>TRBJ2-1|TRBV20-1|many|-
CSASHYSAYNEQFF
TGCAGTGCGAGCCATTACTCTGCCTACAATGAGCAGTTCTTC
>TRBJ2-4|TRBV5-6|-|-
CASSLKRAKNIQYF
TGTGCCAGCAGCTTAAAAAGAGCCAAAAACATTCAGTACTTC